These T cell receptor beta chains were read from a single sample in a study of OX40 agonist ivuxolimab in advanced cancers. The protocol was immunoSEQ multiplex PCR, while the TCRdb copy is restricted to in-frame clones and leaves out a portion. The data contain 40,000 or so clones, approximately 88% of them singletons. The material sequenced was CD4+ or CD8+ T cells sorted from blood, taken in a trial of the OX40 agonist ivuxolimab. The source of these receptors is an adult with an advanced solid tumor such as melanoma, head and neck, liver or kidney cancer. CDR3s include the opening cysteine and the closing phenylalanine or tryptophan. D genes are given only for firm matches. Clone size is given for some rows only: seen once, a few or many times, or a class if the clone is expanded.

v_gene	abundance	j_gene	d_gene	CDR3nt	CDR3aa
TRBV19	-	TRBJ2-7	-	TGTGCCAGTATGGGACACCCCAATTACGAGCAGTACTTC	CASMGHPNYEQYF
TRBV30	-	TRBJ2-1	-	TGTGCCTGGGGGACCAGGGGTGGGGGCAATGAGCAGTTCTTC	CAWGTRGGGNEQFF
TRBV9	few	TRBJ2-3	-	TGTGCCAGCAGCGGAGACGGAGATACGCAGTATTTT	CASSGDGDTQYF
TRBV28	-	TRBJ2-4	-	TGTGCCAGCAGTTTACTTTTGGCCAAAAACATTCAGTACTTC	CASSLLLAKNIQYF
TRBV28	-	TRBJ2-1	TRBD1	TGTGCCAGCAGTTTCCAAGGACAGGGTATGTACAATGAGCAGTTCTTC	CASSFQGQGMYNEQFF
TRBV19	few	TRBJ1-1	-	TGTGCCAGTCTGAAGAGCGCTGAAGCTTTCTTT	CASLKSAEAFF
TRBV30	-	TRBJ2-1	-	TGTGCCTGGACTCAGACAGGGACTAATAAGAATGAGCAGTTCTTC	CAWTQTGTNKNEQFF
TRBV9	-	TRBJ2-5	TRBD2	TGTGCCAGCAGCGTAGATGGGACTAGCGGGGGGACCCAGTACTTC	CASSVDGTSGGTQYF
TRBV15	-	TRBJ1-4	TRBD1	TGTGCCACCAGCAGAGTAAGACAGGGTGGGGAAAAACTGTTTTTT	CATSRVRQGGEKLFF
TRBV29-1	-	TRBJ2-3	-	TGCAGCGTTGTGGACACGTACACAGATACGCAGTATTTT	CSVVDTYTDTQYF
TRBV6-4	-	TRBJ2-5	TRBD1	TGTGCCAGCATCCTAAGGACAGGGCCCGAACAGTACTTC	CASILRTGPEQYF
TRBV6-5	-	TRBJ2-5	-	TGTGCCAGCAGTGCGCTAGGGGGGAGGGAGACCCAGTACTTC	CASSALGGRETQYF
TRBV9	-	TRBJ2-1	-	TGTGCCAGCAGCGTGGGCCTAGGGGACAATGAGCAGTTCTTC	CASSVGLGDNEQFF
TRBV7-2	-	TRBJ1-6	-	TGTGCCAGCAGCTTAGGATCGGGTCCCTATAATTCACCCCTCCACTTT	CASSLGSGPYNSPLHF
TRBV11-1	-	TRBJ2-2	-	TGTGCCAGCAGCTTCGACCCCACGGGTACCGGGGAGCTGTTTTTT	CASSFDPTGTGELFF
TRBV5-1	-	TRBJ2-5	-	TGCGCCAGCAGCGCCTGGGACCAAGAGACCCAGTACTTC	CASSAWDQETQYF
TRBV27	-	TRBJ1-6	-	TGTGCCAGCAGTTTTACGGGGATAGCTTCACCCCTCCACTTT	CASSFTGIASPLHF
TRBV29-1	-	TRBJ2-5	-	TGCAGCGTTGGTATGGGGGAAAGAGACCAGTACTTC	CSVGMGERDQYF
TRBV7-2	-	TRBJ2-1	TRBD1	TGTGCCAGCAGCTACAGGGGTGAGCAGTTCTTC	CASSYRGEQFF
TRBV6-6	-	TRBJ2-1	-	TGTGCCAGTAGCAGGCCCTACAATGAGCAGTTCTTC	CASSRPYNEQFF
TRBV7-3	-	TRBJ2-3	TRBD2	TGTGCCAGCAGCCTCCCGACTAGCGGGGGCACAGATACGCAGTATTTT	CASSLPTSGGTDTQYF
TRBV18	-	TRBJ2-1	-	TGTGCCAGCTCACCACAACAGGGAGACTACAATGAGCAGTTCTTC	CASSPQQGDYNEQFF
TRBV7-2	-	TRBJ1-4	-	TGTGCCAGCAGCTTCGATGGGGGCGGGAATGAAAAACTGTTTTTT	CASSFDGGGNEKLFF
TRBV9	many	TRBJ2-1	TRBD2	TGTGCCAGCAGCTCGCCGGCGGGGGGGATTGAGAATGAGCAGTTCTTC	CASSSPAGGIENEQFF
TRBV4-1	-	TRBJ1-1	-	TGCGCCAGCAGCCAAGTCGAAATGGGCCTGAACACTGAAGCTTTCTTT	CASSQVEMGLNTEAFF
TRBV6-1	-	TRBJ1-5	-	TGTGCCAGCAGCGTGGGAGTGAGTCAGCCCCAGCATTTT	CASSVGVSQPQHF
TRBV6-1	-	TRBJ2-1	TRBD2	TGTGCCAGCATGATAGCGGGGCACAATGAGCAGTTCTTC	CASMIAGHNEQFF
TRBV28	-	TRBJ1-1	-	TGTGCCAGCAATGGAATAGACATTTCCATGAACACTGAGGCTTTCTTT	CASNGIDISMNTEAFF
TRBV4-2	few	TRBJ1-6	-	TGTGCCAGCAGCCCCCGGGCCAATTCACCCCTCCACTTT	CASSPRANSPLHF
TRBV28	-	TRBJ1-6	-	TGTGCCAGCAGTCCTGACAGTTATAATTCACCCCTCCACTTT	CASSPDSYNSPLHF
TRBV4-3	-	TRBJ2-3	-	TGCGCCAGCAGCCCTATTATTGGCAGCACAGATACGCAGTATTTT	CASSPIIGSTDTQYF
TRBV12-5	-	TRBJ2-1	TRBD1	TGTGCTAGTGGTTTGGACCCGGGACAGGGGCCCAATGAGCAGTTCTTC	CASGLDPGQGPNEQFF
TRBV2	-	TRBJ2-1	-	TGTGCCAGCAGTGAAAGTCTCCGGGGGGCGGGGAATGAGCAGTTCTTC	CASSESLRGAGNEQFF
TRBV2	-	TRBJ1-1	TRBD1	TGTGCCAGCAGCTTACGAGGACAGGGGAGAACTGAAGCTTTCTTT	CASSLRGQGRTEAFF
TRBV30	-	TRBJ1-2	-	TGTGCCTGGAGTGAGAACGAGGGGTTCTATGGCTACACCTTC	CAWSENEGFYGYTF
TRBV9	-	TRBJ1-3	-	TGTGCCAGCAGCGAAGGCAACCTGAACTCTGGAAACACCATATATTTT	CASSEGNLNSGNTIYF
TRBV7-9	-	TRBJ1-2	-	TGTGCCAGCAGCTCCGGCGACCGCTACGCATTTAGCTATGGCTACACCTTC	CASSSGDRYAFSYGYTF
TRBV11-2	-	TRBJ2-2	-	TGTGCCAGCAGCTTAGACGCCGGAGGTTTTCTGGGCCACACCGGGGAGCTGTTTTTT	CASSLDAGGFLGHTGELFF
TRBV7-2	-	TRBJ1-1	TRBD1	TGTGCCAGCAGCCTAGGGGGCTGGGCGAACACTGAAGCTTTCTTT	CASSLGGWANTEAFF
TRBV4-3	once	TRBJ2-1	-	TGCGCCAGCAGCCAAGTATCCAATGAGCAGTTCTTC	CASSQVSNEQFF
TRBV4-1	-	TRBJ1-1	-	TGCGCCAGCAGCCCATACATGAACACTGAAGCTTTCTTT	CASSPYMNTEAFF
TRBV9	-	TRBJ1-6	-	TGTGCCAGCAGCACCCGACAGAGTTCCTATAATTCACCCCTCCACTTT	CASSTRQSSYNSPLHF
TRBV18	-	TRBJ1-1	-	TGTGCCAGCTCACCAAAGGGGGGGGGCGTCCCTTTCATGAACACTGAAGCTTTCTTT	CASSPKGGGVPFMNTEAFF
TRBV7-9	-	TRBJ2-7	TRBD1	TGTGCCAGCAGCTTCCCAAGGACAGGGGTCTACGAGCAGTACTTC	CASSFPRTGVYEQYF
TRBV4-2	-	TRBJ2-1	TRBD2	TGTGCCAGCAGCCAGGAGCGGGGGTTCAATGAGCAGTTCTTC	CASSQERGFNEQFF
TRBV7-9	-	TRBJ1-1	-	TGTGCCAGCAGCTTGTACACTGAAGCTTTCTTT	CASSLYTEAFF
TRBV10-3	-	TRBJ2-5	TRBD2	TGTGCCATCAGTGAAGGGACTAGCGGGGGGGCTTTGGAGACCCAGTACTTC	CAISEGTSGGALETQYF
TRBV7-8	-	TRBJ2-5	TRBD2	TGTGCCAGCAGCTTCGGGGGAGGGTACCAAGAGACCCAGTACTTC	CASSFGGGYQETQYF
TRBV29-1	-	TRBJ2-3	-	TGCAGCGTTGGGGGCACAGATACGCAGTATTTT	CSVGGTDTQYF
TRBV7-2	-	TRBJ2-1	TRBD1	TGTGCCAGCAGCTCATCCGACAGGGCTTCCTACAATGAGCAGTTCTTC	CASSSSDRASYNEQFF
TRBV7-9	-	TRBJ2-7	TRBD1	TGTGCCAGCAGCCAGACAGGGACGTTCGGGGAGCAGTACTTC	CASSQTGTFGEQYF
TRBV15	-	TRBJ2-1	-	TGTGCCACCAGCAGAGATCGGGGACTTCGAAATGAGCAGTTCTTC	CATSRDRGLRNEQFF
TRBV11-3	-	TRBJ2-1	-	TGTGCCAGCAGCTTAGAGGGGACGGACAACAATGAGCAGTTCTTC	CASSLEGTDNNEQFF
TRBV6-5	-	TRBJ1-2	-	TGTGCCAGCAGTTACTCGATGGATTTTTATGGCTACACCTTC	CASSYSMDFYGYTF
TRBV7-9	once	TRBJ1-1	-	TGTGCCAGCACCTTCCGGGAGACTGAAGCTTTCTTT	CASTFRETEAFF
TRBV28	-	TRBJ2-5	TRBD1	TGTGCCAGCAGCAAACCGGGACAGGGTTTTGAGGAGACCCAGTACTTC	CASSKPGQGFEETQYF
TRBV27	-	TRBJ1-2	-	TGTGCCAGCAGGGAGGACAATAACTATGGCTACACCTTC	CASREDNNYGYTF
TRBV4-3	once	TRBJ1-5	TRBD1	TGCGCCAGCAGCCAGTACAGGGGAGGAAATCAGCCCCAGCATTTT	CASSQYRGGNQPQHF
TRBV7-9	-	TRBJ2-5	TRBD1	TGTGCCAGCAGCTTCGTGACAGGGTTTTTTGAGACCCAGTACTTC	CASSFVTGFFETQYF
TRBV9	-	TRBJ2-1	-	TGTGCCAGCAGCGGCAGGGAAGATGAGCAGTTCTTC	CASSGREDEQFF